These 20 T cell receptor beta chains originate from one sample sequenced in a study of early T cells in non-severe SARS-CoV-2 infection. MiXCR, run by TCRdb on the 5' RACE reads, gives a single entry per CDR3 protein. This sample has approximately 22,000 distinct CDR3 sequences, with 4.5% to 5% found just once. The specimen sequenced was whole blood. These receptors all come from an adult who was a healthcare worker with PCR-confirmed SARS-CoV-2 infection or an uninfected control (not recorded which).

The sample holds a few counts of this clonotype. CDR3 nucleotide sequence: TGTGCCAGTAGTACCTCAACTAGGTCGTATTTCTTC. It codes for CASSTSTRSYFF. The chain recombines TRBV19 with TRBJ2-1, with D perhaps matching TRBD2 (5 bases). This CDR3 has 12 residues. The germline CDR1 and CDR2 sequences are LNHDA and SQIVND (reference sequence). V shed 4 bases and J shed 16 bases, with 17 bases lying between them.

At least ten counts were recorded for this clonotype. J is TRBJ2-1 and V is TRBV10-1; 10 bases map to TRBD2. The germline CDR1 and CDR2 sequences are WNHNN and SYGVQD (reference sequence). The V segment lost 5 bases and the J segment 2 bases; nucleotides outside the gene matches: 3. This CDR3 has 15 residues. The CDR3 loop reads CASSKAGGPYNEQFF. CDR3 nucleotide sequence: TGCGCCAGCAGTAAAGCGGGGGGGCCCTACAATGAGCAGTTCTTC.

This clonotype was counted at least ten times. The rearrangement links TRBV6-2 or TRBV6-3 to TRBJ2-1; D not certain. This CDR3 comprises 12 residues. Germline V gene sequence: CDR1 MNHEY, CDR2 SVGEGT. V was clipped by 5 bases and J by 6 bases, with 8 bases between them. CDR3 sequence reads: CASSLEVNEQFF. The CDR3 DNA reads TGTGCCAGCAGTCTCGAAGTCAATGAGCAGTTCTTC.

This clonotype was counted at least ten times. The chain links TRBV9 to TRBJ1-5; a weak D match, TRBD1 (5 bases). Per the germline V gene, CDR1 is SGDLS and CDR2 is YYNGEE. Trimming cost V 4 bases and J 2 bases, with 16 bases left between them. The CDR3 runs to 16 residues. CDR3 amino acids: CASSSEAGFGNQPQHF. CDR3 DNA: TGTGCCAGCAGCTCCGAGGCAGGGTTTGGCAATCAGCCCCAGCATTTT.

Relative to its sample, this clonotype is medium-sized (0.01 to 0.1%). The V gene is TRBV7-3, the J gene TRBJ2-5; D is possibly TRBD2 (7 bases). Deletions cut 1 base from V and 1 base from J, with 10 bases between. This CDR3 is 15 amino acids long. CDR1 and CDR2 from the germline V gene are SGHTA and FQGTGA. CDR3 coding DNA: TGTGCCAGCAGCTTAATGGGGGGGCGCCAAGAGACCCAGTACTTC. Its translation is CASSLMGGRQETQYF.

This clonotype has only a few counts. The genes are TRBV6-2 or TRBV6-3 and TRBJ2-7; tentatively, D is TRBD1 (6 bases). The V and J ends lost 6 bases and 5 bases respectively, with 11 bases between them. This CDR3 is 12 amino acids long. CDR1 MNHEY and CDR2 SVGEGT come from the germline V gene. CDR3 nucleotides: TGTGCCAGCAGCCTCACAGGGAACGAGCAGTACTTC. It specifies CASSLTGNEQYF.

This clonotype was detected many times. The chain carries TRBV18 and TRBJ2-7; unclear D gene. V was pared by 1 base and J by 7 bases, with 11 bases between. The CDR3 sequence is 13 residues long. The germline gives CDR1 KGHSH, CDR2 LQKENI. The CDR3 reads CASSPQGEGEQYF. The CDR3 bases are TGTGCCAGCTCACCACAGGGCGAAGGGGAGCAGTACTTC.

This clonotype occurred many times. The V and J genes are TRBV7-6 and TRBJ2-7; D may be TRBD1 or TRBD2 (6 bases each). This CDR3 region has 16 residues. The germline gives CDR1 SGHVS, CDR2 FNYEAQ. V gave up 1 base and J gave up 2 bases, with 15 bases separating them. The CDR3 bases are TGTGCCAGCAGCTTAGAGCAGGGGACTCCAACCTACGAGCAGTACTTC. This gives the protein CASSLEQGTPTYEQYF.

DNA of the CDR3: TGTGCCTGGAGGGGGGACCCGTCATCCACTGAAGCTTTCTTT. This encodes CAWRGDPSSTEAFF. The chain uses TRBV30 and TRBJ1-1, with D possibly TRBD1 on 5 matching bases. V was cut by 3 bases and J by 4 bases, with 15 bases left in between. The CDR3 totals 14 residues. CDR1 and CDR2 from the germline V gene are GTSNPN and SVGIG (reference sequence).

This clonotype turned up a few times. The V gene is TRBV24-1, the J gene TRBJ1-1; maybe TRBD1 (6 bases). The CDR3 is made up of 20 amino acids. Germline lookup yields CDR1 KGHDR and CDR2 SFDVKD. V shed 1 base and J shed 1 base, with 24 bases lying between them. CDR3 loop: CATSDLAGIGGDTRNTEAFF. The CDR3 nucleotides are TGTGCCACCAGTGATTTAGCGGGGATTGGGGGGGACACAAGGAACACTGAAGCTTTCTTT.

This clonotype has at least ten counts. The chain uses TRBV12-3 or TRBV12-4 and TRBJ1-4; D ambiguous. The CDR3 is 13 amino acids. V was cut by 6 bases and J by 8 bases, with 13 bases left in between. This chain's CDR3 is CASSSAVGEKLFF. DNA for the CDR3: TGTGCCAGCAGCTCGGCTGTAGGCGAAAAACTGTTTTTT.

This clonotype has a count of ten or more. The chain links TRBV6-5 to TRBJ2-7, with TRBD1 matching over 8 bases. This CDR3 comprises 17 residues. Germline CDR1 reads MNHEY; CDR2 reads SVGAGI. Trimming at V came to 6 bases and at J to 4 bases, leaving 17 bases not matched to a gene. CDR3 sequence (DNA): TGTGCCAGCAGACCAACTGACAGGGGTATATACGGGTACGAGCAGTACTTC. This gives the protein CASRPTDRGIYGYEQYF.

The chain recombines TRBV20-1 with TRBJ1-4; 8 positions match TRBD1. Germline CDR1 is DFQATT and CDR2 is SNEGSKA (reference sequence). V gave up 6 bases and J gave up 10 bases; unmatched junction bases: 7. The CDR3 is 12 residues long. CDR3 sequence: CSARQGLGKLFF. DNA of the CDR3: TGCAGTGCCCGACAGGGGCTGGGAAAACTGTTTTTT.

By share, this clonotype counts as medium-sized. The genes are TRBV30 and TRBJ1-2, with TRBD1 as a possible D gene (6 bases). Trimming shortened V by 1 base and J by 1 base, and 13 bases separated the two germline ends. Germline-derived CDR1 and CDR2 are GTSNPN and SVGIG (reference sequence). The CDR3 length is 15 residues. CDR3 nucleotides: TGTGCCTGGAGTGGCAAAACAGGGTTTAACTATGGCTACACCTTC. It translates to CAWSGKTGFNYGYTF.

This clonotype was counted ten times or more. This sequence joins TRBV7-2 and TRBJ1-2; no definite D call. The CDR3 runs 14 residues. V lost 5 bases, J lost 3 bases, and 13 bases lay in between. Germline V CDR1 and CDR2: SGHTA, FQGNSA. The CDR3 nucleotides read TGTGCCAGCAGCGACCGGACTGCAGACTATGGCTACACCTTC. Translating it yields CASSDRTADYGYTF.

This clonotype was recorded many times. This chain connects TRBV3-1 to TRBJ2-7, with 8 positions matching TRBD1. V lost 4 bases to trimming and J lost 5 bases; unmatched junction nucleotides: 4. CDR3 length equals 13 residues. The V gene's germline CDR1 is LGHDT and CDR2 YNNKEL (reference sequence). This CDR3 reads CASSRDRGHEQYF. The CDR3 nucleotides read TGTGCCAGCAGCCGAGACAGGGGCCACGAGCAGTACTTC.

At least ten counts were recorded for this clonotype. The CDR3, as DNA: TGTGCCAGCAGTCCAGACAACTCCTACGAGCAGTACTTC. This sequence encodes CASSPDNSYEQYF. This chain connects TRBV2 to TRBJ2-7; D is undetermined. In germline, CDR1 is SNHLY, CDR2 FYNNEI. The CDR3 totals 13 residues. The V gene lost 5 bases and the J gene lost 0 bases, with 8 bases spanning the gap.

This clonotype was observed a handful of times. CDR3 sequence reads: CASSLYGTGDEKLFF. CDR3 coding DNA: TGTGCCAGCTCACTATACGGGACAGGGGATGAAAAACTGTTTTTT. This chain connects TRBV18 to TRBJ1-4; 10 positions agree with TRBD1. The junction had 5 bases not matched to a gene; V was cut back by 4 bases and J by 6 bases. The germline CDR1 and CDR2 sequences are KGHSH and LQKENI. This CDR3 comprises 15 residues. Based on the CDR3 plus reference TRBV18 and TRBJ1-4, the full variable domain is NAGVMQNPRHLVRRRGQEARLRCSPMKGHSHVYWYRQLPEEGLKFMVYLQKENIIDESGMPKERFSAEFPKEGPSILRIQQVVRGDSAAYFCASSLYGTGDEKLFFGSGTQLSVL.

The chain has TRBV7-2 and TRBJ2-7; 7 nucleotides line up with TRBD1. The germline gives CDR1 SGHTA, CDR2 FQGNSA. CDR3 length: 13 residues. V was clipped by 3 bases and J by 6 bases; unmatched bases: 5. Written as DNA, the CDR3 is TGTGCCAGCAGCTTCCCGACAGGGATCGAGCAGTACTTC. This gives the protein CASSFPTGIEQYF.

CDR3 region: CASSSRQALSYEQYF. The CDR3 DNA reads TGTGCCAGCAGCTCCCGACAGGCACTCTCCTACGAGCAGTACTTC. V usage is TRBV7-3 and J usage is TRBJ2-7, with D possibly matching TRBD1 (6 bases). V was shortened by 4 bases and J by 0 bases, with 13 bases between the two germline ends. The germline CDR1 and CDR2 sequences are SGHTA and FQGTGA. This CDR3 region has 15 residues.